A selection of T cell receptor beta chains follows, all from one sample in a study of shared clonotypes between healthy human individuals. Assay: immunoSEQ multiplex PCR; the TCRdb copy retains only in-frame clones and omits some. The sample has fewer than 550,000 clones; around 79% are singletons. Sequencing was done on a sample of PBMCs. The receptors were gathered from a woman between 40 and 50 years old in good health. Some clones in this sample may be carry-over from other donors' samples. Both conserved end residues are part of each CDR3. Each record gives: J gene, D gene, V gene, clone size, CDR3 DNA, CDR3 protein. D genes are given only for firm matches. Not every row has a clone size; where given, it reads once, few, many or a size class.

>TRBJ2-7|NA|TRBV15|once
TGTGCCACCAGCAGAGAAGGGGGTTGGCAGGGCCGCCCCTACGAGCAGTACTTC
CATSREGGWQGRPYEQYF
>TRBJ2-7|TRBD2|TRBV7-2|NA
TGTGCCAGCAGCTGGGGGCTGGCGGGAGGGGGCGAGCAGTACTTC
CASSWGLAGGGEQYF
>TRBJ2-1|NA|TRBV7-6|NA
TGTGCCGAAAGGGGAATCTCGGATGAGCAGTTCTTC
CAERGISDEQFF
>TRBJ2-3|TRBD2|TRBV4-2|NA
TGTGCCAGCAGCCACGGGACTAGCGGGAGCACAGATACGCAGTATTTT
CASSHGTSGSTDTQYF
>TRBJ2-3|NA|TRBV7-8|NA
TGTGCCAGCATGGCAGATACGCAGTATTTT
CASMADTQYF
>TRBJ1-1|TRBD1|TRBV5-4|once
TGTGCCAGCAGCTGGACAACGTCAACAGGGGGGGGAACTGAAGCTTTCTTT
CASSWTTSTGGGTEAFF
>TRBJ2-7|NA|TRBV5-1|NA
TGCGCCAGCAGCCCGGACAGCCACGAGCAGTACTTC
CASSPDSHEQYF
>TRBJ2-7|TRBD1|TRBV28|NA
TGTGCCAGCAGTTCCCCCGGGACAGGGCCCTACGAGCAGTACTTC
CASSSPGTGPYEQYF
>TRBJ1-2|NA|TRBV5-1|NA
TGCGCCAGCAGCTTGAACAGGGACATTGGCTACACCTTC
CASSLNRDIGYTF
>TRBJ1-2|NA|TRBV6-1|NA
TGTGCCAGCAGTGGGGGAAGGCCCGAAGGCTATGGCTACACCTTC
CASSGGRPEGYGYTF
>TRBJ2-7|NA|TRBV28|NA
TGTGCCAGCAGCCCCCCGGCGGGGGCGAGAGAGCAGTACTTC
CASSPPAGAREQYF
>TRBJ2-2|NA|TRBV19|NA
TGTGCCAGTAGTATGAGTCGCCGGGCGAACACCGGGGAGCTGTTTTTT
CASSMSRRANTGELFF
>TRBJ1-4|NA|TRBV19|NA
TGTGCCAGTAGTCGACAGCCTATCTCTAATGAAAAACTGTTTTTT
CASSRQPISNEKLFF
>TRBJ1-2|NA|TRBV15|NA
TGTGCCACCAGAGGACCGGCGGGGGCGGGCTATGGCTACACCTTC
CATRGPAGAGYGYTF
>TRBJ1-1|NA|TRBV5-1|NA
TGCGCCAGCAGCGGGGAAAACACTGAAGCTTTCTTT
CASSGENTEAFF
>TRBJ1-2|NA|TRBV18|NA
TGTGCCAGCTCACCCTACCGGGTGGGCAGGGTAGGTCCCTATGGCTACACCTTC
CASSPYRVGRVGPYGYTF
>TRBJ2-3|TRBD2|TRBV7-9|once
TGTGCCAGCAGCTTAGGGGCTAGCGGGGGCACAGATACGCAGTATTTT
CASSLGASGGTDTQYF
>TRBJ1-2|TRBD1|TRBV27|NA
TGTGCCAGCAGTTTACACGGGACAGCCTATGGCTACACCTTC
CASSLHGTAYGYTF
>TRBJ2-3|NA|TRBV6-1|few
TGTGCCGGGCAGGGTAGCACAGATACGCAGTATTTT
CAGQGSTDTQYF
>TRBJ2-5|TRBD2|TRBV5-1|NA
TGCGCCAGCAGCGTAAATAGCGGGAAAGAGACCCAGTACTTC
CASSVNSGKETQYF
>TRBJ2-7|NA|TRBV6-5|NA
TGTGCCAGCAGTTACTATAAGAGCTCCGACGAGCAGTACTTC
CASSYYKSSDEQYF
>TRBJ1-4|TRBD1|TRBV14|NA
TGTGCCAGCAGCCTGGGACAGGGGGATGGAAAACTGTTTTTT
CASSLGQGDGKLFF
>TRBJ2-1|NA|TRBV7-3|NA
TGTGCCAGCAGCTTAGGGGGGCCCTACAATGAGCAGTTCTTC
CASSLGGPYNEQFF
>TRBJ2-2|TRBD2|TRBV6-5|NA
TGTGCCGGCAGTTACTCGACTAGCGGGAACACCGGGGAGCTGTTTTTT
CAGSYSTSGNTGELFF
>TRBJ2-7|TRBD2|TRBV11-2|NA
TGTGCCAGCAGTATGGGGGAGCGGGAGATCAACGAGCAGTACTTC
CASSMGEREINEQYF
>TRBJ1-1|NA|TRBV5-1|NA
TGCGCCAGCAGCACAGGACAACGACCGAACACTGAAGCTTTCTTT
CASSTGQRPNTEAFF
>TRBJ2-7|NA|TRBV27|NA
TGTGCCAGCAAAGAAGTCATCAGGGCCTACGAGCAGTACTTC
CASKEVIRAYEQYF
>TRBJ2-1|TRBD2|TRBV7-8|NA
TGTGCCAGCAGTTTCCCCGAGGGGCCTAGCGGGAGAGGGGGATCCTACAATGAGCAGTTCTTC
CASSFPEGPSGRGGSYNEQFF
>TRBJ2-5|NA|TRBV5-1|NA
TGCGCCAGCAGCTTCTCGGGGCTAGGGGAGACCCAGTACTTC
CASSFSGLGETQYF
>TRBJ1-1|NA|TRBV20-1|NA
TGCAGTGCTATTCGACGGGGAGCTTTCTTT
CSAIRRGAFF
>TRBJ2-3|TRBD2|TRBV30|NA
TGTGCCTGGCGCACCGCGGGGGCAGATACGCAGTATTTT
CAWRTAGADTQYF
>TRBJ2-1|TRBD2|TRBV15|once
TGTGCCACCAAAGACCTAGCGGTTGCCTACAATGAGCAGTTCTTC
CATKDLAVAYNEQFF
>TRBJ1-1|TRBD1|TRBV6-6|NA
TGTGCCAGCACTAATACGGGGAGACAGGGCAACACTGAAGCTTTCTTT
CASTNTGRQGNTEAFF
>TRBJ2-2|TRBD1|TRBV6-6|NA
TGTGCCAGCAGTTACCCGACAGGGTCCGGGGAGCTGTTTTTT
CASSYPTGSGELFF
>TRBJ2-7|NA|TRBV7-8|few
TGTGCCAGCAGCCCATTGGGTCCTCACTACGAGCAGTACTTC
CASSPLGPHYEQYF
>TRBJ2-3|TRBD1|TRBV5-1|NA
TGCGCCAGCAGCTGGACAGGGGCCAGGGATACGCAGTATTTT
CASSWTGARDTQYF
>TRBJ1-2|TRBD1|TRBV19|NA
TGTGCCAGTAGTATCAGGGGGAACTATGGCTACACCTTC
CASSIRGNYGYTF
>TRBJ2-1|TRBD2|TRBV6-1|many
TGTGCCAGCACTCAACTAGCGGGAGGGCCTCTTGAGCAGTTCTTC
CASTQLAGGPLEQFF
>TRBJ1-1|TRBD1|TRBV28|few
TGTGCCAGCAGTCCGTTAGACAGGGATAGCCCTGAAGCTTTCTTT
CASSPLDRDSPEAFF
>TRBJ2-1|TRBD2|TRBV7-3|NA
TGTGCCAGCAGCTTATCGTCTAGCGGGGGCTACAATGAGCAGTTCTTC
CASSLSSSGGYNEQFF
>TRBJ2-7|TRBD1|TRBV10-3|few
TGTGCCATCAAGGCGCAGGGGGTCGGCGAGCAGTACTTC
CAIKAQGVGEQYF
>TRBJ2-3|NA|TRBV21-1|NA
TGTGCCAGCAGCAAAGGCGCGACAGATCAAGATACGCAGTATTTT
CASSKGATDQDTQYF
>TRBJ1-3|NA|TRBV6-5|NA
TGTGCCAGCAGTTACCGTCGCAGCTCTGGAAACACCATATATTTT
CASSYRRSSGNTIYF
>TRBJ1-4|NA|TRBV6-1|NA
TGTGCCAGCAGTGAAGGGCGCCAGGGGATTGAAAAACTGTTTTTT
CASSEGRQGIEKLFF
>TRBJ1-5|TRBD1|TRBV7-2|NA
TGTGCCAGCAGCTTATCCGACAGGGGCTATCAGCCCCAGCATTTT
CASSLSDRGYQPQHF
>TRBJ2-7|NA|TRBV5-1|NA
TGCGCCAGCAACCCGGGTTCCACTATGGGGTCCTACGAGCAGTACTTC
CASNPGSTMGSYEQYF
>TRBJ1-2|NA|TRBV10-3|NA
TGTGCCATCAGTGATGTGGGAAACTATGGCTACACCTTC
CAISDVGNYGYTF
>TRBJ2-5|TRBD2|TRBV4-2|NA
TGTGCCAGCAGCCAGGGGACTAGGGGGGAGACCCAGTACTTC
CASSQGTRGETQYF
>TRBJ2-7|NA|TRBV6-5|NA
TGTGCCAGCACTCAGAAAACCTACGAGCAGTACTTC
CASTQKTYEQYF
>TRBJ2-3|NA|TRBV5-6|NA
TGTGCCAGCAGCAGCGGAGGGAGAGCGACAGATACGCAGTATTTT
CASSSGGRATDTQYF
>TRBJ2-5|NA|TRBV29-1|NA
TGCAGCGCCGGACCGTCCCAATGGGAGACCCAGTACTTC
CSAGPSQWETQYF
>TRBJ2-7|NA|TRBV30|NA
TGTGCCTGGAGTCCCGGGGTAAAGCTCGAGCAGTACTTC
CAWSPGVKLEQYF
>TRBJ2-7|NA|TRBV11-2|NA
TGTGCCAGCAGCGCCCCTTTAGCCTCCCCAAAGTCCGAGCAGTACTTC
CASSAPLASPKSEQYF
>TRBJ2-1|NA|TRBV15|NA
TGTGCCACCAGCAGTGACCCGGACATCCCCTTCTACAATGAGCAGTTCTTC
CATSSDPDIPFYNEQFF
>TRBJ2-7|NA|TRBV5-1|NA
TGCGCCAGCAGCTTGGTTCCAGGTAGCGAGCAGTACTTC
CASSLVPGSEQYF
>TRBJ1-4|TRBD1|TRBV28|NA
TGTGCCAGCAGTCCCCCGACCGGGACAGGGACGGAAAAACTGTTTTTT
CASSPPTGTGTEKLFF
>TRBJ2-7|NA|TRBV7-9|few
TGTGCCAGCACCAACCGGGGCCCAGAACAGCAGTACTTC
CASTNRGPEQQYF
>TRBJ2-1|NA|TRBV28|NA
TGTGCCAGCAGTTACCTTCTGAATGAGCAGTTCTTC
CASSYLLNEQFF
>TRBJ2-3|NA|TRBV10-1|NA
TGCGCCAGCAGTGAGTCAGGTACAGATACGCAGTATTTT
CASSESGTDTQYF
>TRBJ2-1|TRBD2|TRBV5-1|NA
TGCGCCAGCAGCTTTAGCGGGAGGCCTCCCAATGAGCAGTTCTTC
CASSFSGRPPNEQFF